This TCR beta chain was recorded in a study of CD8 T cells in ankylosing spondylitis. The CDR3 spans 17 residues. In germline, CDR1 is SGHTA, CDR2 FQGNSA. Deletions cut 5 bases from V and 5 bases from J, with 25 bases between. Worth noting for this clonotype: Its antigen is still unknown.

Study outcomes and limitations: Among TCR beta sequences, a motif of several highly homologous variants appeared characteristic of ankylosing spondylitis blood. Enrichment of disease-linked clones was reportedly significant in matched ankylosing spondylitis synovial fluid.

MiXCR, applied by TCRdb to the 5' RACE reads, yields one record per CDR3 protein. The data hold under 450,000 distinct CDR3 sequences, with about 15% observed a single time. This sequence joins TRBV7-2 and TRBJ2-7; D remains unclear. The sequencing input was blood, either unsorted or a sorted T cell fraction (not recorded which). The origin of this receptor is a male donor with ankylosing spondylitis. In nucleotides, the CDR3 is TGTGCCAGCAGCCCCCCACGCATGAAGGGCATAACCGACGAGCAGTACTTC. Protein sequence: CASSPPRMKGITDEQYF.